Sequencing of this TCR beta chain was carried out in a study of T-cell reconstitution after alpha-beta-depleted transplantation in children. Unique molecular identifiers tagged the TCRbeta library. TCRdb used MiXCR to reprocess the PCR reads, holding one entry per CDR3 protein. The data show approximately 510,000 distinct CDR3 sequences, with around 16% seen just once and approximately 3% held by the top ten. As concerns this clonotype: The germline gene is not matched at one end of the junction; a read error may be the cause.

This clonotype originated in a human donor who donated a stem cell graft to a child with acute lymphoblastic leukemia. Sequencing was performed on PBMCs from the stem cell graft donor, taken from the stem cell graft.

The DNA of the CDR3 is TGCTGTGCTAGCCCGGGCTCCTACAATGAGCAGTTCTTC. As protein: CCASPGSYNEQFF. The genes are TRBV20-1 and TRBJ2-1; maybe TRBD2 (5 bases). This CDR3 has 13 residues. Germline V gene data show CDR1 as DFQATT and CDR2 as SNEGSKA (reference sequence).